The rows below give T cell receptor beta chains drawn from one sample of a study of blood T cell repertoires in COVID-19. Sequencing was performed with immunoSEQ multiplex PCR; in TCRdb, only in-frame clones are kept and a portion is missing. Counted here are about 100,000 clones, roughly 80% occurring once; the ten biggest clones make up around 30%. Sequencing input: peripheral blood. The receptors originated from a man between 65 and 80 years old with active or convalescent COVID-19. The CDR3 runs from the conserved cysteine through the conserved F or W. A D gene is named only where the DNA matches it firmly. Size values are once, few and many counts, or a class for expanded clones, and some rows have none.

v_call,d_call,j_call,clone_size,cdr3_nt,cdr3_aa
TRBV6-2/TRBV6-3,NA,TRBJ2-5,NA,TGTGCCAGCAGTTACTCCTCTTTGGAGACCCAGTACTTC,CASSYSSLETQYF
TRBV19,NA,TRBJ1-5,NA,TGTGCCAGTAGTATAAACAGGGTGAGCAATCAGCCCCAGCATTTT,CASSINRVSNQPQHF
TRBV27,TRBD2,TRBJ2-1,NA,TGTGCCAGCAGTTTTTTGGGGGGGGATGAGCAGTTCTTC,CASSFLGGDEQFF
TRBV7-9,TRBD1,TRBJ1-2,once,TGTGCCAGCAGCTTAGGACAGGGCCACGGCTACACCTTC,CASSLGQGHGYTF
TRBV6-5,TRBD2,TRBJ2-1,NA,TGTGCCAGTTCGGATCCTCGGGGGGCCTACAATGAGCAGTTCTTC,CASSDPRGAYNEQFF
TRBV6-5,TRBD1,TRBJ2-3,NA,TGTGCCAGCAGTTACTCGACGACAGGGCGGGATACGCAGTATTTT,CASSYSTTGRDTQYF
TRBV5-6,TRBD1,TRBJ2-7,NA,TGTGCCAGCAGCCCCTTCGGACAGGGATCCTACGAGCAGTACTTC,CASSPFGQGSYEQYF
TRBV5-6,TRBD1,TRBJ2-7,NA,TGTGCCAGCAGCTCTACTCGCCCGACAGGGGGCGAGCAGTACTTC,CASSSTRPTGGEQYF
TRBV27,TRBD1,TRBJ2-5,NA,TGTGCCAGCAGTGTCTCCGGGACAGGGGGCGGAGAGACCCAGTACTTC,CASSVSGTGGGETQYF
TRBV7-2,NA,TRBJ1-1,NA,TGTGCCAGCAGCGCCGGGACCGGGGGTCCCTTGGGCCCTGAAGCTTTCTTT,CASSAGTGGPLGPEAFF
TRBV20-1,TRBD1,TRBJ2-7,NA,TGCAGTGCTAGTCCTTCTCTGGCCGGGACAGGTACCTACGAGCAGTACTTC,CSASPSLAGTGTYEQYF
TRBV6-5,NA,TRBJ1-5,NA,TGTGCCAGCAGACCAACAAGTAATCAGCCCCAGCATTTT,CASRPTSNQPQHF
TRBV5-1,NA,TRBJ2-3,NA,TGCGCCAGCAGCACAACGAGAGGTGAGGATACGCAGTATTTT,CASSTTRGEDTQYF
TRBV5-1,NA,TRBJ2-1,NA,TGCGCCAGCAGCTCGGATGGTAGGAGCTCGGTCGAGCAGTTCTTC,CASSSDGRSSVEQFF
TRBV11-2,NA,TRBJ2-2,NA,TGTGCCAGCAGCTTACGTCCGAGAGCCGGGACCGGGGAGCTGTTTTTT,CASSLRPRAGTGELFF
TRBV19,NA,TRBJ2-2,NA,TGTGCCAGTTCATGGACAGCGAACACCGGGGAGCTGTTTTTT,CASSWTANTGELFF
TRBV4-3,NA,TRBJ2-2,NA,TGCGCCAGCAGCCAAGAGGGGGGAGCGGGCGGGGAGCTGTTTTTT,CASSQEGGAGGELFF
TRBV24-1,TRBD1,TRBJ2-1,NA,TGTGCCACCAGTGATAAACGGACAGGACACAATGAGCAGTTCTTC,CATSDKRTGHNEQFF
TRBV7-7,TRBD1,TRBJ2-1,NA,TGTGCCAGCAGCTTAGGAGGGACAGGTCCCTGGAATGAGCAGTTCTTC,CASSLGGTGPWNEQFF
TRBV6-5,NA,TRBJ1-5,NA,TGTGCCATTGGCAGGGACTTCAATCAGCCCCAGCATTTT,CAIGRDFNQPQHF
TRBV2,TRBD1,TRBJ1-5,NA,TGTGCCAGCAGTGGAGTGGGACAGGCTGACAATCAGCCCCAGCATTTT,CASSGVGQADNQPQHF
TRBV19,TRBD1,TRBJ2-7,NA,TGTGCCAGTAGCCCGGGACAGGCCTACGAGCAGTACTTC,CASSPGQAYEQYF
TRBV6-5,TRBD1,TRBJ1-2,once,TGTGCCAGCAGTTGGGGACAGGCCAAGGGCTACACCTTC,CASSWGQAKGYTF
TRBV2,NA,TRBJ2-7,NA,TGTGCCAGCAGTCCGTTTGGACAGCGCTACGAGCAGTACTTC,CASSPFGQRYEQYF
TRBV5-1,NA,TRBJ1-2,NA,TGCGCCAGCAGATCTACAGGGTCGCGGGGCTACACCTTC,CASRSTGSRGYTF
TRBV3-1/TRBV3-2,TRBD2,TRBJ2-2,few,TGTGCCAGCAGCCCTGGACTAGCAGTCGCGAACACCGGGGAGCTGTTTTTT,CASSPGLAVANTGELFF
TRBV6-6,TRBD1,TRBJ2-7,NA,TGTGCCAGCAGTCCATATTTGAACCGGGACAGGTCCATTCTAGGCCACGAGCAGTACTTC,CASSPYLNRDRSILGHEQYF
TRBV4-3,NA,TRBJ2-3,few,TGCGCCAGCAGCCAAGATAGCGGAGGGGCAGATACGCAGTATTTT,CASSQDSGGADTQYF
TRBV9,NA,TRBJ2-7,NA,TGTGCCAGCAGCGTAGCTGGGGACACCATCTACGAGCAGTACTTC,CASSVAGDTIYEQYF
TRBV5-4,TRBD1,TRBJ2-2,NA,TGTGCCAGCAGCTTGGAAGGGGGCAGCTTGGGGGAGCTGTTTTTT,CASSLEGGSLGELFF
TRBV12-3/TRBV12-4,TRBD1,TRBJ1-2,NA,TGTGCCAGCAGGCCCACGGGACAGCCAGGCTACACCTTC,CASRPTGQPGYTF